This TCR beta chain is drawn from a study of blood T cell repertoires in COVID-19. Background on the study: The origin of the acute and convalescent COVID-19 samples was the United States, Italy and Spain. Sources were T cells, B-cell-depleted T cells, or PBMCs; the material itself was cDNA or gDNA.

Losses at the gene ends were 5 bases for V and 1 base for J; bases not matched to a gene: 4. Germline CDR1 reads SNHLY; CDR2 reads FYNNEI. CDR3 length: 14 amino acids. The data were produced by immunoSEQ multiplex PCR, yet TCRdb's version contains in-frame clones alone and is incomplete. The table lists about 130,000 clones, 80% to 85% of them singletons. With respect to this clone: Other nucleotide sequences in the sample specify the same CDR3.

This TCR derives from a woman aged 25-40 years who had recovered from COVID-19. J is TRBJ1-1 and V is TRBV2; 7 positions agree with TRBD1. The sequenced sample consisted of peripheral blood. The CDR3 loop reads CASSLQGGNTEAFF. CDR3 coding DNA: TGTGCCAGCAGTCTGCAGGGGGGGAACACTGAAGCTTTCTTT.